The present TCR beta chain was sequenced within a study of T cell responses to AZD1222 COVID-19 vaccine. Findings and caveats of the study: Recipients of AZD1222 seropositive at baseline numbered only 6 or 7. Nearly half of spike-specific TCRs reportedly go after variant regions that carry no mutations. Sampling that yielded the repertoires occurred only after the peak T cell response. Spike-specific TCR breadth rose after two AZD1222 doses, and depth rose as well.

Produced via immunoSEQ multiplex PCR; TCRdb's table is partial and in-frame only. The sample carries more than 110,000 clones, 80% to 90% recorded once. Turning to this clone: Its antigen is not known.

The CDR3 is 18 residues long. CDR1 is MDHEN, CDR2 SYDVKM, per germline. Losses at the gene ends were 5 bases for V and 7 bases for J; bases not matched to a gene: 21. The sequences come from peripheral blood, collected on day 0 of AZD1222 vaccination. The TCR sequence derives from an adult in good health. The gene calls are TRBV28 and TRBJ1-1; TRBD1 matches 8 bases. CDR3 in DNA: TGTGCCAGCAGTCTATATCGTCGAGGACAGGGCTTCCTGAATGAAGCTTTCTTT. It encodes CASSLYRRGQGFLNEAFF.